The 5 T cell receptor beta chains below come from one sample, sequenced in a study of blood T cell repertoires in COVID-19. Some clones are missing from TCRdb's copy, which holds only in-frame ones; the method was immunoSEQ multiplex PCR. In the table there are around 330,000 clones, 85% to 90% of which are singletons. Sequenced material: peripheral blood. Receptors originate from a woman in her 50s with active or convalescent COVID-19.

The chain couples TRBV7-2 to TRBJ2-1, with D possibly matching TRBD2 (6 bases). This CDR3 has 17 amino acids. Germline V gene data show CDR1 as SGHTA and CDR2 as FQGNSA. Trimming shortened V by 5 bases and J by 8 bases, and 25 bases separated the two germline ends. The CDR3 region is CASSLEVAARPRDEQFF. CDR3 bases: TGTGCCAGCAGCCTTGAGGTAGCGGCGCGGCCCCGGGATGAGCAGTTCTTC. Drawing the rest from reference TRBV7-2 and TRBJ2-1, the complete variable domain is GAGVSQSPSNKVTEKGKDVELRCDPISGHTALYWYRQSLGQGLEFLIYFQGNSAPDKSGLPSDRFSAERTGGSVSTLTIQRTQQEDSAVYLCASSLEVAARPRDEQFFGPGTRLTVL.

The genes are TRBV9 and TRBJ1-3, with D possibly TRBD1 on 5 matching bases. The CDR3 length is 16 residues. Per the germline V gene, CDR1 is SGDLS and CDR2 is YYNGEE. Deletions cut 0 bases from V and 0 bases from J, with 10 bases between. CDR3 sequence: CASSVGGRVSGNTIYF. DNA of the CDR3: TGTGCCAGCAGCGTAGGGGGCAGGGTCTCTGGAAACACCATATATTTT.

The V and J genes are TRBV4-1 and TRBJ2-3; 8 nucleotides line up with TRBD2. Trimming took 4 bases from V and 0 from J; bases not matched to a gene: 3. The germline gives CDR1 MGHRA, CDR2 YSYEKL. The CDR3 consists of 15 residues. The CDR3 is CASSLLAGSTDTQYF. CDR3 DNA sequence: TGCGCCAGCAGCCTTTTAGCGGGGAGCACAGATACGCAGTATTTT.

The chain combines TRBV3-1 (or the pseudogene TRBV3-2) with TRBJ1-3; 7 bases agree with TRBD1. V trimming: 3 bases; J trimming: 4 bases; junction bases outside the gene matches: 9. The CDR3 extends over 16 amino acids. Per the germline V gene, CDR1 is LGHDT and CDR2 is YNNKEL (reference sequence). The CDR3 loop is CASSQSRQGSGNTIYF. The CDR3 DNA is TGTGCCAGCAGCCAGTCGCGACAGGGTTCCGGAAACACCATATATTTT.

This chain connects TRBV18 to TRBJ1-6, with TRBD1 as a possible D gene (5 bases). Germline V lookup: CDR1 KGHSH, CDR2 LQKENI. Trimming cost V 6 bases and J 7 bases, with 13 bases left between them. The CDR3 covers 14 residues. The CDR3, as DNA: TGTGCCAGCTCCTTAAGCGGGGCCAATTCACCCCTCCACTTT. This sequence encodes CASSLSGANSPLHF.